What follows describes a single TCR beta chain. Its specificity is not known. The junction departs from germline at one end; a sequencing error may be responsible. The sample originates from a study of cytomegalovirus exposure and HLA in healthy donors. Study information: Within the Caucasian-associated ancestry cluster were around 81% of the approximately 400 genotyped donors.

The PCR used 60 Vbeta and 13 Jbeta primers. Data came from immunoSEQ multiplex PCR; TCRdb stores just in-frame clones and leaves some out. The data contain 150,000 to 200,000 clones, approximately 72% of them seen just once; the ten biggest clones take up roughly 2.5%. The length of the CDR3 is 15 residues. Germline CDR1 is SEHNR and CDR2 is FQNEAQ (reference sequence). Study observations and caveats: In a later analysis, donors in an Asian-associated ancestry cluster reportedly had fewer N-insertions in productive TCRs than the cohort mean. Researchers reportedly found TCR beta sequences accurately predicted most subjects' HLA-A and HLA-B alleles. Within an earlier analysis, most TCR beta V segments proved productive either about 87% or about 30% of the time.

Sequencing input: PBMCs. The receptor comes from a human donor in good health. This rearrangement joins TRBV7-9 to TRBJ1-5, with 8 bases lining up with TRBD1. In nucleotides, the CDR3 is TGTTCCAGCAGCCTATCCGGACAGGGCGGGCAGCCCCAGCATTTT. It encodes CSSSLSGQGGQPQHF. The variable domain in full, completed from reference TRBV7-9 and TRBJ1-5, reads DTGVSQNPRHKITKRGQNVTFRCDPISEHNRLYWYRQTLGQGPEFLTYFQNEAQLEKSRLLSDRFSAERPKGSFSTLEIQRTEQGDSAMYLCSSSLSGQGGQPQHFGDGTRLSIL.